These 29 T cell receptor beta chains were all obtained from the same sample, sequenced in a study of beta chain features in type 1 diabetes (dated by TCRdb to the late 2010s). Libraries were made using the immunoSEQ multiplex PCR assay. The entire isolated RNA was reverse transcribed using the High Capacity cDNA Reverse Transcription Kit, and thus expressed TCRB transcripts were sequenced. The table comes from immuneACCESS by way of TCRdb, which keeps in-frame sequences with V and J called. Part of the clones is missing from these tables; in studies checked, under half for an unresolved V gene and the rest for unknown reasons. Present in this sample are about 350,000 clones, roughly a fifth of which were seen just once. The biggest ten clones account for 0.035% to 0.055% of the sample. Specimen: naive CD4+ T cells from blood. The cell subset or site label on this specimen signifies: true naive CD4+ T cells. These receptors came from a woman aged 18-30 years in good health.

This clone was picked up a small number of times. The chain uses TRBV9 and TRBJ1-1; 8 positions agree with TRBD1. V was pared by 4 bases and J by 1 base, with 12 bases of the junction left unmatched. Per germline, CDR1 SGDLS and CDR2 YYNGEE. The CDR3 has 17 amino acids. This chain's CDR3 is CASSPRPGGRKNTEAFF. CDR3 DNA sequence: TGTGCCAGCAGCCCCCGCCCAGGGGGCCGGAAGAACACTGAAGCTTTCTTT.

This clone was seen a handful of times. The chain combines TRBV11-2 with TRBJ2-7, with TRBD1 matching over 7 bases. Germline V gene sequence: CDR1 SGHAT, CDR2 FQNNGV. V shed 3 bases, J shed 1 base, and the junction held 6 bases outside the gene matches. CDR3 length: 15 residues. The CDR3 nucleotides read TGTGCCAGCAGCTTCGGACAGGCGATATCCTACGAGCAGTACTTC. Translating it yields CASSFGQAISYEQYF.

This rearrangement joins TRBV18 to TRBJ2-7; the match to TRBD2 covers 9 bases. The trim removed 2 bases at V and 2 bases at J, leaving 7 bases unmatched. The CDR3 totals 16 residues. In germline, CDR1 is KGHSH, CDR2 LQKENI. The CDR3 nucleotides read TGTGCCAGCTCACCAAGAGCTCCTAGCGGGACCTACGAGCAGTACTTC. Translated, it gives CASSPRAPSGTYEQYF.

The J gene is TRBJ2-3, the V gene TRBV27; D perhaps matches TRBD2 (5 bases). The V end was cut by 2 bases, the J end by 3 bases, with 6 bases between. The CDR3 spans 13 residues. Germline V gene sequence: CDR1 MNHEY, CDR2 SMNVEV (reference sequence). The CDR3 DNA reads TGTGCCAGCAGTTTACGGGAAACAGATACGCAGTATTTT. Its translation is CASSLRETDTQYF.

The gene calls are TRBV7-2 and TRBJ2-5; the match to TRBD2 covers 9 bases. The CDR3 runs to 16 residues. Germline V gene data show CDR1 as SGHTA and CDR2 as FQGNSA. V dropped 5 bases and J dropped 1; count of bases not matched to a gene: 8. CDR3 in amino acids: CASSPRFSGGQETQYF. In nucleotides, the CDR3 is TGTGCCAGCAGCCCCCGGTTTAGCGGGGGCCAAGAGACCCAGTACTTC.

The sample holds a few counts of this clone. V usage is TRBV6-6 and J usage is TRBJ1-1; a weak D match, TRBD1 (5 bases). V was pared by 7 bases and J by 2 bases, with 11 bases between. CDR1 and CDR2 from the germline V gene are MNHNY and SVGAGI (reference sequence). The CDR3 consists of 13 residues. CDR3 loop: CASTDRLNTEAFF. Here the CDR3 DNA reads TGTGCCAGCACTGACAGACTTAACACTGAAGCTTTCTTT.

V usage is TRBV14 and J usage is TRBJ2-7; D is possibly TRBD1 (7 bases). CDR3 length equals 16 residues. CDR1 SGHDN and CDR2 FVKESK come from the germline V gene. Trimming removed 3 bases from V and 3 bases from J, with 18 bases in between. The CDR3 protein is CASSHGQEKDYYEQYF. CDR3 coding DNA: TGTGCCAGCAGCCACGGACAGGAGAAGGACTACTACGAGCAGTACTTC.

This clone has just a few counts. The rearrangement uses TRBV4-2 and TRBJ2-1, with a weak D call TRBD2 (6 bases). The germline CDR1 and CDR2 sequences are LGHNA and YNFKEQ. The CDR3 covers 17 residues. The V gene lost 0 bases and the J gene lost 2 bases, with 14 bases spanning the gap. CDR3 sequence (DNA): TGTGCCAGCAGCCAAGAATGGTCGGCGGGACCCTACAATGAGCAGTTCTTC. Translated: CASSQEWSAGPYNEQFF.

The J gene is TRBJ2-3, the V gene TRBV5-1; D ambiguous. The CDR3 totals 16 residues. Trimming shortened V by 4 bases and J by 0 bases, and 15 bases separated the two germline ends. Per germline, CDR1 SGHRS and CDR2 YFSETQ. Here the CDR3 reads CASSPATLYSTDTQYF. The CDR3 nucleotides read TGCGCCAGCAGCCCAGCGACGTTATATAGCACAGATACGCAGTATTTT.

This rearrangement joins TRBV25-1 to TRBJ1-2, with D tentatively TRBD1 (6 bases). CDR3 size: 16 residues. Germline lookup yields CDR1 MGHDK and CDR2 SYGVNS. V was pared by 4 bases and J by 4 bases, with 19 bases between. CDR3 sequence: CASSANRGGLSYGYTF. The DNA of the CDR3 is TGTGCCAGCAGTGCTAATAGAGGGGGTTTGTCCTATGGCTACACCTTC.

The rearrangement uses TRBV2 and TRBJ2-5, with D maybe TRBD1 (6 bases). This CDR3 is built from 14 residues. Trimming left V 6 bases short and J 0 bases short, with 11 bases between. Germline lookup yields CDR1 SNHLY and CDR2 FYNNEI. In DNA form, the CDR3 reads TGTGCCAGCAGAACCGGACAGAACCAAGAGACCCAGTACTTC. Its translation is CASRTGQNQETQYF.

The rearrangement links TRBV7-2 to TRBJ2-3, with 7 bases that match TRBD2. The CDR3 consists of 16 residues. V shed 5 bases, J shed 2 bases, and the junction held 10 bases outside the gene matches. Germline CDR1 and CDR2: SGHTA and FQGNSA. The CDR3 is CASSPRGAGFTDTQYF. Here the CDR3 DNA reads TGTGCCAGCAGCCCTAGGGGAGCGGGGTTCACAGATACGCAGTATTTT. The full variable domain, completed using reference TRBV7-2 and TRBJ2-3, is GAGVSQSPSNKVTEKGKDVELRCDPISGHTALYWYRQSLGQGLEFLIYFQGNSAPDKSGLPSDRFSAERTGGSVSTLTIQRTQQEDSAVYLCASSPRGAGFTDTQYFGPGTRLTVL.

The rearrangement links TRBV28 to TRBJ2-5, with a tentative D call TRBD1 (5 bases). Per germline, CDR1 MDHEN and CDR2 SYDVKM. The CDR3 is 15 residues long. Trimming took off 2 bases at V and 3 bases at J, with 13 bases between the two ends. DNA for the CDR3: TGTGCCAGCAGTTTAGTTACAGGCGCCGAAGAGACCCAGTACTTC. Translated: CASSLVTGAEETQYF.

CDR3 residues: CASSQDLGGFNQPQHF. CDR3 DNA sequence: TGCGCCAGCAGCCAAGATCTGGGGGGATTCAATCAGCCCCAGCATTTT. The chain has TRBV4-3 and TRBJ1-5; D might be TRBD1 (5 bases). CDR1 and CDR2 (germline): LGHNA, YSLEER. This CDR3 region has 16 residues. V was cut by 0 bases and J by 3 bases, with 12 bases left in between.

This chain uses TRBV29-1 with TRBJ1-2, with D maybe TRBD1 (6 bases). From germline, CDR1 is SQVTM and CDR2 ANQGSEA. The V and J ends lost 6 bases and 5 bases respectively, with 13 bases between them. The CDR3 consists of 12 residues. This CDR3 is CSVLDRGYGYTF. The CDR3 DNA reads as TGCAGCGTCTTGGACAGAGGATATGGCTACACCTTC.

Only a few counts were recorded for this clone. In DNA form, the CDR3 reads TGTGCCACCAGCATGAGCGGGAGCATGTACAATGAGCAGTTCTTC. Translated, it gives CATSMSGSMYNEQFF. J is TRBJ2-1 and V is TRBV15; 8 nucleotides match TRBD2. Germline lookup yields CDR1 LNHNV and CDR2 YYDKDF (reference sequence). CDR3 length: 15 amino acids. The junction had 6 bases not matched to a gene; V was cut back by 4 bases and J by 4 bases.

With respect to this clone: The same CDR3 arises from other DNA sequences in this sample as well. V usage is TRBV7-2 and J usage is TRBJ1-2, with D maybe TRBD1 (6 bases). The V end lost 3 bases, the J end lost 2 bases, and 7 bases lay between the germline ends. Germline values: CDR1 SGHTA, CDR2 FQGNSA. CDR3 length: 13 amino acids. Written as DNA, the CDR3 is TGTGCCAGCAGCTTTGACAGGAACTATGGCTACACCTTC. Its translation: CASSFDRNYGYTF.

The gene calls are TRBV6-6 and TRBJ2-7; 10 bases fit TRBD2. The V gene's germline CDR1 is MNHNY and CDR2 SVGAGI (reference sequence). V lost 6 bases to trimming and J lost 4 bases; unmatched junction nucleotides: 9. The CDR3 is made up of 15 amino acids. In DNA form, the CDR3 reads TGTGCCAGCAGGGTTTACGGGACTAGCGTTTACGAGCAGTACTTC. Encoded protein: CASRVYGTSVYEQYF.

This clone has more than one count but fewer than ten. Other DNA sequences of this sample code for an identical CDR3. The chain has TRBV5-1 and TRBJ1-1; 9 nucleotides agree with TRBD1. V was clipped by 4 bases and J by 4 bases; unmatched bases: 5. The CDR3 covers 14 residues. Germline values: CDR1 SGHRS, CDR2 YFSETQ. CDR3 in amino acids: CASSLPTGGTEAFF. In DNA form, the CDR3 reads TGCGCCAGCAGCCTCCCGACAGGGGGCACTGAAGCTTTCTTT.

The chain has TRBV30 and TRBJ1-2; 8 positions match TRBD1. CDR3 length: 14 amino acids. Looked up from germline, CDR1 is GTSNPN and CDR2 is SVGIG (reference sequence). Trimming took 2 bases from V and 4 from J; bases not matched to a gene: 6. CDR3 sequence (DNA): TGTGCCTGGAGTTCAGGGGGCGCATCCTATGGCTACACCTTC. This gives the protein CAWSSGGASYGYTF.

The V and J genes are TRBV9 and TRBJ1-1; weak D call: TRBD1 (6 bases). This CDR3 spans 17 amino acids. V was trimmed by 3 bases and J by 1 base, leaving 19 bases between them. Germline V gene sequence: CDR1 SGDLS, CDR2 YYNGEE. CDR3 in amino acids: CASSGGRETPPNTEAFF. Written as DNA, the CDR3 is TGTGCCAGCAGCGGGGGGCGAGAGACACCTCCGAACACTGAAGCTTTCTTT.

The genes are TRBV5-1 and TRBJ2-5; TRBD1 agrees at 7 bases. The J segment lost 9 bases and the V segment lost 4 bases, leaving 18 bases of the junction unmatched. The CDR3 consists of 16 residues. Germline CDR1 reads SGHRS; CDR2 reads YFSETQ. CDR3 loop: CASSLLGGSQERAQYF. The CDR3 nucleotides read TGCGCCAGCAGCCTATTAGGGGGCTCCCAAGAGAGGGCCCAGTACTTC.

The J gene is TRBJ2-1, the V gene TRBV7-2, with 8 nucleotides matching TRBD1. CDR1 is SGHTA and CDR2 is FQGNSA in the germline V gene. Trimming at V came to 5 bases and at J to 4 bases, leaving 7 bases not matched to a gene. This CDR3 comprises 15 residues. The CDR3 DNA reads as TGTGCCAGCAGCACCCGGACAGGGCAGTACAATGAGCAGTTCTTC. Translation gives CASSTRTGQYNEQFF.

This clone has more than one count but fewer than ten. The rearrangement links TRBV30 to TRBJ2-1; 7 bases are shared with TRBD2. The CDR3 is 14 residues long. Germline CDR1 reads GTSNPN; CDR2 reads SVGIG (reference sequence). Germline trimming cut 5 bases from V and 4 bases from J; bases unmatched to any gene: 8. CDR3 bases: TGTGCCTGGGGTGACGGGGGGATATACAATGAGCAGTTCTTC. The encoded protein is CAWGDGGIYNEQFF.

This clone was seen a handful of times. V gene TRBV30 combines with J gene TRBJ1-5; 9 nucleotides match TRBD1. V was clipped by 2 bases and J by 3 bases; unmatched bases: 8. This CDR3 has 16 residues. Looked up from germline, CDR1 is GTSNPN and CDR2 is SVGIG (reference sequence). CDR3 sequence: CAWSNRGQGYNQPQHF. As DNA, the CDR3 is TGTGCCTGGAGTAACCGGGGACAGGGCTACAATCAGCCCCAGCATTTT.

V is TRBV6-1 and J is TRBJ2-5; tentative D call: TRBD1 (5 bases). V was cut by 9 bases and J by 4 bases, with 15 bases left in between. The CDR3 consists of 13 residues. The germline gives CDR1 MNHNS, CDR2 SASEGT. The CDR3 reads CASKDSVLETQYF. Here the CDR3 DNA reads TGTGCCAGTAAAGACAGTGTCTTAGAGACCCAGTACTTC.

V gene TRBV30 combines with J gene TRBJ2-1, with 7 bases matching TRBD1. Trimming took 0 bases from V and 2 from J; bases not matched to a gene: 4. The CDR3 sequence is 15 residues long. Germline V CDR1 and CDR2: GTSNPN, SVGIG (reference sequence). CDR3 sequence: CAWSVQGTAYNEQFF. CDR3 nucleotide sequence: TGTGCCTGGAGTGTACAGGGGACCGCCTACAATGAGCAGTTCTTC.

This clone occurred a few times. The chain carries TRBV9 and TRBJ2-5; no reliable D call. CDR1 and CDR2 from the germline V gene are SGDLS and YYNGEE. The ends were cut back, 2 bases at V and 0 bases at J, with 2 bases in the middle. The CDR3 has 12 residues. For the CDR3, the DNA is TGTGCCAGCAGCGTCAACCAAGAGACCCAGTACTTC. Protein sequence: CASSVNQETQYF.

The sample holds a few counts of this clone. This chain joins TRBV5-1 and TRBJ2-3, with 13 bases identical to TRBD2. Per germline, CDR1 SGHRS and CDR2 YFSETQ. V gave up 0 bases and J gave up 6 bases; unmatched junction bases: 4. This CDR3 is built from 16 residues. CDR3 amino acids: CASSLELAGGPDTQYF. The CDR3 DNA reads TGCGCCAGCAGCTTGGAACTAGCGGGAGGGCCGGATACGCAGTATTTT. Full variable domain (outside the CDR3, taken from reference TRBV5-1 and TRBJ2-3): KAGVTQTPRYLIKTRGQQVTLSCSPISGHRSVSWYQQTPGQGLQFLFEYFSETQRNKGNFPGRFSGRQFSNSRSEMNVSTLELGDSALYLCASSLELAGGPDTQYFGPGTRLTVL.